This TCR beta chain was identified in a study of T cells in localized non-small cell lung cancer. The table lists this clone with a few counts. TCRdb keeps only in-frame clones here, not all; method: immunoSEQ multiplex PCR. The sample consists of some 49,000 clones, 81% of them appearing once. The sequence was obtained from a man between 40 and 69 years old with stage III lung adenocarcinoma. This specimen consisted of peripheral blood mononuclear cells, obtained before any cancer treatment.

CDR3 residues: CASRTTQAFF. The DNA of the CDR3 is TGTGCCAGTAGAACGACTCAAGCTTTCTTT. The chain uses TRBV19 and TRBJ1-1; D gene ambiguous. CDR1 is LNHDA and CDR2 is SQIVND in the germline V gene (reference sequence). Deletions cut 6 bases from V and 9 bases from J, with 8 bases between. There are 10 residues in the CDR3.